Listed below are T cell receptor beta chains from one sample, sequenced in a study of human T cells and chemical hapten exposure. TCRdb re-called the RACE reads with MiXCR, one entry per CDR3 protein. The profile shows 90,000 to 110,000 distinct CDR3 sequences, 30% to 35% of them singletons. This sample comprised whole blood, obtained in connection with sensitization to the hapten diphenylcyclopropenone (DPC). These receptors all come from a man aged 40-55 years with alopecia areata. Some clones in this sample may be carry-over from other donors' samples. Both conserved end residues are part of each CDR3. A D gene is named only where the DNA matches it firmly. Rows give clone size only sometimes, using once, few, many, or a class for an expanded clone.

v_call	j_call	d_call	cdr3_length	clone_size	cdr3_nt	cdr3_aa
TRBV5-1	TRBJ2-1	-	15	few	TGCGCCAGCAGCTTCCAACGCGGGGACTACAATGAGCAGTTCTTC	CASSFQRGDYNEQFF
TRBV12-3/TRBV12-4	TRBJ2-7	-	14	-	TGTGCCAGCAGTCAAGACAGTATCTCCTACGAGCAGTACTTC	CASSQDSISYEQYF
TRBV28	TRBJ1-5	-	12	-	TGTGCCAGCAGTTCCGGTGGACAGCCCCAGCATTTT	CASSSGGQPQHF
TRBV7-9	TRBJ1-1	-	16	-	TGTGCCAGCAGTGAACCCCTGTTCGGATGCTTTTCTGAAGCTTTCTTT	CASSEPLFGCFSEAFF
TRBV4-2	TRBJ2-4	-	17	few	TGTGCCAGCAGCTACTCATCCAGGGGATTCGCCAAAAACATTCAGTACTTC	CASSYSSRGFAKNIQYF
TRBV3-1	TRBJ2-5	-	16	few	TGTGCCAGCAGCCAAGTCGTTAGACGCAACCAAGAGACCCAGTACTTC	CASSQVVRRNQETQYF
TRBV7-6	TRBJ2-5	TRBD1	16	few	TGTGCCAGCAGCTTCCGGACAGGCATGTCCCAAGAGACCCAGTACTTC	CASSFRTGMSQETQYF
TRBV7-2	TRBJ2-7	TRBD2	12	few	TGTGCCAGCAGCTTAGGGCTAGCGGAATTCGTCTTC	CASSLGLAEFVF
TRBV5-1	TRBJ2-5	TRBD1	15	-	TGCGCCAGCCGGACAGGGGGCGCGCTATTAGAGACCCAGTACTTC	CASRTGGALLETQYF
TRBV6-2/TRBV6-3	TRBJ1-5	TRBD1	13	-	TGTGCCAGCAGGACGACAGGGGATCAGCCCCAGCATTTT	CASRTTGDQPQHF
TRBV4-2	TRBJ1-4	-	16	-	TGTGCCAGCAGCCAAGATGGGGCAGGAACTAATGAAAAACTGTTTTTT	CASSQDGAGTNEKLFF
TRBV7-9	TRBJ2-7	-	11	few	TGTGCCAGCAGCAATAAGCCCGAGCAGTACTTC	CASSNKPEQYF
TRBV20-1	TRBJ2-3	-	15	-	TGCAGTGCCGCCACCCCTGGGCGGTCCCCAGATACGCAGTATTTT	CSAATPGRSPDTQYF
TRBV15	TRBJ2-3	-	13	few	TGTGCCACCAGCACAGCTACCACAGATACGCAGTATTTT	CATSTATTDTQYF
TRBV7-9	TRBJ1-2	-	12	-	TGTGCCAGCAGCCAAACTAACTATGGCTACACCTTC	CASSQTNYGYTF
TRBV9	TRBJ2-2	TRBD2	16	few	TGTGCCAGCAGCGTAGTTTCTAGCGGGAACACCGGGGAGCTGTTTTTT	CASSVVSSGNTGELFF
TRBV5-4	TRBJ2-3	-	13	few	TGTGCCAGCAAAACGACTAGCACAGATACGCAGTATTTT	CASKTTSTDTQYF
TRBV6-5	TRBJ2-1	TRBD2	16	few	TGTGCCAGCAGTCTGACTAGCGGGAGGGCCCAGGGTGAGCAGTTCTTC	CASSLTSGRAQGEQFF
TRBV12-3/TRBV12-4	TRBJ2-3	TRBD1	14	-	TGTGCCAGCAGTTCCGGACAGGGTTTGGATACGCAGTATTTT	CASSSGQGLDTQYF
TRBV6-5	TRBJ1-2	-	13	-	TGTGCCAGCACCCCAGGTCAGGGGATTGGCTACACCTTC	CASTPGQGIGYTF
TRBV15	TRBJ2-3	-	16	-	TGTGCCACCAGCAGAGAACCGAAAGGCGGAGGAGATACGCAGTATTTT	CATSREPKGGGDTQYF
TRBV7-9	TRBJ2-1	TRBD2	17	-	TGTGCCAGCAGCCACCCGACTAGCCTTGGCTCCTACAATGAGCAGTTCTTC	CASSHPTSLGSYNEQFF
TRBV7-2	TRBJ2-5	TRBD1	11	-	TGTGCCAGCAGCGCACAGGGGGCCCAGTACTTC	CASSAQGAQYF
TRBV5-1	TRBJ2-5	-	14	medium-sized	TGCGCCAGCAGCTTGGTCGAAGGGATTGAGACCCAGTACTTC	CASSLVEGIETQYF
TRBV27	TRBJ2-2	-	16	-	TGTGCCAGCAGTTTATCACGGGGGCGCGAGGCCGGGGAGCTGTTTTTT	CASSLSRGREAGELFF
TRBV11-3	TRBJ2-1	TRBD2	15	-	TGTGCCAGCAGCTTAGAACTAGCGGGTACTCATGAGCAGTTCTTC	CASSLELAGTHEQFF
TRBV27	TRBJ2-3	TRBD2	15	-	TGTGCCAGCAGTTTGTCTAGCGGTGTCACAGATACGCAGTATTTT	CASSLSSGVTDTQYF
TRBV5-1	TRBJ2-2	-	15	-	TGCGCCAGCAGCCTGCCGACAGCTAACACCGGGGAGCTGTTTTTT	CASSLPTANTGELFF
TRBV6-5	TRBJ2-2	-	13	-	TGTGCCAGCAGTCCCCGGCGAACCGGGGAGCTGTTTTTT	CASSPRRTGELFF
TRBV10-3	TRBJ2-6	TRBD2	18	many	TGTGCCATCAGTGAGCTGAGAGGCGGGAGTACTGGGGCCAACGTCCTGACTTTC	CAISELRGGSTGANVLTF
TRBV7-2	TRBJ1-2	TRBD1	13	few	TGTGCCAGCAGGGGGACAGGGACCTATGGCTACACCTTC	CASRGTGTYGYTF
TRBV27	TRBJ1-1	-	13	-	TGTGCCAGCAGTTTGAGAGGGTCGGGTGAAGCTTTCTTT	CASSLRGSGEAFF
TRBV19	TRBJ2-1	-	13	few	TGTGCCAGTACGGGTAGCTCCTACAATGAGCAGTTCTTC	CASTGSSYNEQFF
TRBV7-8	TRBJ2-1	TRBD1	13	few	TGTGCCAGCAGGGTGGGACAGAACAATGAGCAGTTCTTC	CASRVGQNNEQFF
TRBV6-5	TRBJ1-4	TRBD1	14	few	TGTGCCAGCAGTACCGGGACAGGGTATGAAAAACTGTTTTTT	CASSTGTGYEKLFF
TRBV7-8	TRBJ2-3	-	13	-	TGTGCCAGCAGCTCAGCCAGGGCAGATACGCAGTATTTT	CASSSARADTQYF
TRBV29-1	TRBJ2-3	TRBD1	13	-	TGCAGCGTTCCGGGACAGAACACAGATACGCAGTATTTT	CSVPGQNTDTQYF
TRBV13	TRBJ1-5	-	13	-	TGTGCCAGCAGCTTAGGGGACAATCAGCCCCAGCATTTT	CASSLGDNQPQHF
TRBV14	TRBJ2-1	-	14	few	TGTGCCAGCAGCCAGGCTAGCGCTTACAATGAGCAGTTCTTC	CASSQASAYNEQFF
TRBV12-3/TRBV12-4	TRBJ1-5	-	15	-	TGTGCCAGCAGTTTAGGGACAGTTAGCAATCAGCCCCAGCATTTT	CASSLGTVSNQPQHF
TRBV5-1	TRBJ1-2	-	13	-	TGCGCCAGCAGCTTGGGGTCGGATTATGGCTACACCTTC	CASSLGSDYGYTF
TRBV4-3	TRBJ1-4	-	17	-	TGCGCCAGCAGCCAAGATGGGGTACGGGCAATCGGAGAAAAACTGTTTTTT	CASSQDGVRAIGEKLFF
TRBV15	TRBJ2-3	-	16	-	TGTGCCACCAGCAGAGATGTAGGGGCCATCACAGATACGCAGTATTTT	CATSRDVGAITDTQYF
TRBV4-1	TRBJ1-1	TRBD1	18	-	TGCGCCAGCAGCCCGGGACAGGGGGTTATAAAAAAAAACACTGAAGCTTTCTTT	CASSPGQGVIKKNTEAFF
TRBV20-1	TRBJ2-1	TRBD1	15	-	TGCAGTGCTAGACCCGGGACAGGGCTTCGGAATGAGCAGTTCTTC	CSARPGTGLRNEQFF
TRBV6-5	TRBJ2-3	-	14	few	TGTGCCAGCAGGAGCTCTTCGGGCACAGATACGCAGTATTTT	CASRSSSGTDTQYF
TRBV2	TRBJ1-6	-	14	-	TGTGCCAGCAGGACGGGTCAATGGGATTCACCCCTCCACTTT	CASRTGQWDSPLHF
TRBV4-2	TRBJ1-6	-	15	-	TGTGCCAGCAGCCAAGATGGAGGGGCTGACTCACCCCTCCACTTT	CASSQDGGADSPLHF
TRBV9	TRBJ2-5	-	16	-	TGTGCCAGCAGCCCGCGCCCGGACAGGCGGGGGGAGACCCAGTACTTC	CASSPRPDRRGETQYF
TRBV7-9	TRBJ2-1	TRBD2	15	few	TGTGCCAGCAGCTTTCCCAGCGGGAGGGTCGATGAGCAGTTCTTC	CASSFPSGRVDEQFF
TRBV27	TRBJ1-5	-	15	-	TGTGCCAGCAGTTCCGGACAGTGGGGCAATCAGCCCCAGCATTTT	CASSSGQWGNQPQHF
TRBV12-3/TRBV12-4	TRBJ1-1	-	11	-	TGTGCCAGCAGGACGGAAACTGAAGCTTTCTTT	CASRTETEAFF
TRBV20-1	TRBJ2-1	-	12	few	TGCAGTGCTATCTTACGTCCCAATGAGCAGTTCTTC	CSAILRPNEQFF
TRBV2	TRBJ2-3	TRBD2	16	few	TGTGCCAGCAGTTGGACTAGCGGGAGGAGCACAGATACGCAGTATTTT	CASSWTSGRSTDTQYF